This T cell receptor (beta chain) comes out of a study of blood T cells in healthy people across ages. CDR3 size: 18 residues. Germline V gives CDR1 LNHNV, CDR2 YYDKDF (reference sequence). V lost 1 base to trimming and J lost 3 bases, with 21 bases between them. Primers used in a second PCR of roughly 6 to 11 cycles were a sample-barcoded 5' primer and a J-beta primer mix. MiXCR was run by TCRdb on the 5' RACE reads, yielding one entry per CDR3 protein. The table includes 1.2 million to 1.5 million distinct CDR3 sequences, 42% detected once. Sequenced material: blood. The receptor was derived from a woman in her late teens or twenties in good health. V and J are TRBV15 and TRBJ1-2, with D tentatively TRBD1 (5 bases). The DNA of the CDR3 is TGTGCCACCAGCAGAGTTCCTAGAGCGGGGGAGAAGGACTATGGCTACACCTTC. Translated: CATSRVPRAGEKDYGYTF.